Following are 28 T cell receptor beta chains from one sample sequenced in a study of shared clonotypes between healthy human individuals. TCRdb's table, derived via immunoSEQ multiplex PCR, lists solely in-frame clones and lacks some. The profile shows millions of clones, 85% to 95% of them singletons. The sample was naive CD4+ T cells sorted from blood. The subset here: CD45RA+ positively selected. These receptors were collected from a man younger than 35 in good health.

CDR3 in amino acids: CAWSVATPSNQPQHF. Written as DNA, the CDR3 is TGTGCCTGGAGTGTCGCGACCCCTAGCAATCAGCCCCAGCATTTT. The chain combines TRBV30 with TRBJ1-5, with D uncertain. The CDR3 length is 15 residues. The germline V gene encodes CDR1 GTSNPN and CDR2 SVGIG (reference sequence). V was cut by 0 bases and J by 0 bases, with 9 bases left in between.

This sequence joins TRBV7-9 and TRBJ2-1; perhaps TRBD1 as D (6 bases). The CDR3 sequence is 12 residues long. CDR1 and CDR2 from the germline V gene are SEHNR and FQNEAQ (reference sequence). V lost 5 bases, J lost 6 bases, and 8 bases lay in between. CDR3 in amino acids: CASSIGGNEQFF. CDR3 in DNA: TGTGCCAGCAGCATAGGGGGCAATGAGCAGTTCTTC.

Only one count was recorded for this clone. This chain connects TRBV7-2 to TRBJ1-3; 8 nucleotides match TRBD1. The trim removed 5 bases at V and 0 bases at J, leaving 6 bases unmatched. This CDR3 comprises 16 residues. CDR1 is SGHTA, CDR2 FQGNSA, per germline. The CDR3 reads CASSQRTGNSGNTIYF. CDR3 coding DNA: TGTGCCAGCAGCCAACGGACAGGGAACTCTGGAAACACCATATATTTT.

This clone has a single count. The chain carries TRBV28 and TRBJ1-2; TRBD1 is a possible D gene (5 bases). This CDR3 has 14 residues. Trimming took 2 bases from V and 4 from J, leaving 11 bases between them. Per germline, CDR1 MDHEN and CDR2 SYDVKM. CDR3 protein: CASSLRGPSYGYTF. CDR3 nucleotides: TGTGCCAGCAGTTTAAGGGGACCTAGCTATGGCTACACCTTC.

The J gene is TRBJ2-7, the V gene TRBV2, with 9 bases that match TRBD2. Losses at the gene ends were 8 bases for V and 6 bases for J; bases not matched to a gene: 11. The V gene's germline CDR1 is SNHLY and CDR2 FYNNEI. The CDR3 sequence is 14 residues long. The CDR3 nucleotides are TGTGCCAGCCGGAGGGGTGGCGGGGGGGGCGAGCAGTACTTC. Protein sequence: CASRRGGGGGEQYF.

V gene TRBV6-5 combines with J gene TRBJ2-4; TRBD1 aligns across 12 bases. J was trimmed by 1 base and V by 4 bases; bases with no gene match: 2. In germline, CDR1 is MNHEY, CDR2 SVGAGI. There are 16 residues in the CDR3. CDR3 in amino acids: CASSWGQGAAKNIQYF. In nucleotides, the CDR3 is TGTGCCAGCAGTTGGGGACAGGGGGCCGCCAAAAACATTCAGTACTTC.

V and J are TRBV30 and TRBJ2-7; D not certain. The CDR3 is made up of 15 amino acids. The V end lost 0 bases, the J end lost 0 bases, and 12 bases lay between the germline ends. Germline CDR1 and CDR2: GTSNPN and SVGIG (reference sequence). The DNA for the CDR3 is TGTGCCTGGAGTGTAGGGCCAGCTCACTCCTACGAGCAGTACTTC. Translating gives CAWSVGPAHSYEQYF.

The chain uses TRBV18 and TRBJ1-1; unclear D gene. Germline V gene lookup returns CDR1 KGHSH and CDR2 LQKENI. The CDR3 totals 14 residues. With 1 base removed from V and 5 bases from J, the gap between germline ends came to 11 bases. CDR3 sequence (DNA): TGTGCCAGCTCACCACAACACCCGAGGACTGAAGCTTTCTTT. It yields the protein CASSPQHPRTEAFF.

The chain couples TRBV19 to TRBJ2-7; 7 bases match TRBD1. The CDR3 covers 15 residues. Trimming at V came to 4 bases and at J to 3 bases, leaving 9 bases not matched to a gene. CDR1 LNHDA and CDR2 SQIVND come from the germline V gene (reference sequence). CDR3 region: CASSKQGQSYYEQYF. The CDR3 DNA is TGTGCCAGTAGTAAACAGGGGCAAAGTTACTACGAGCAGTACTTC.

The chain joins TRBV7-2 to TRBJ1-3, with 10 bases aligning to TRBD1. Germline CDR1 SGHTA, CDR2 FQGNSA. The CDR3 spans 16 residues. The junction had 4 bases not matched to a gene; V was cut back by 5 bases and J by 0 bases. CDR3 protein: CASSMTGGHSGNTIYF. As DNA, the CDR3 is TGTGCCAGCAGCATGACAGGGGGCCACTCTGGAAACACCATATATTTT.

The chain combines TRBV5-1 with TRBJ1-2; D remains ambiguous. The V gene's germline CDR1 is SGHRS and CDR2 YFSETQ. The CDR3 contains 14 residues. V was cut by 2 bases and J by 5 bases, with 13 bases left in between. The DNA of the CDR3 is TGCGCCAGCAGCTTTGAATCGGGTCGGTATGGCTACACCTTC. This encodes CASSFESGRYGYTF.

Concerning this clone itself: Within the sample, other DNA sequences also encode this same CDR3. This chain joins TRBV4-2 and TRBJ1-2, with unresolved D. The CDR3 has 13 amino acids. Trimming took 0 bases from V and 2 from J, leaving 4 bases between them. Germline V lookup: CDR1 LGHNA, CDR2 YNFKEQ. CDR3 sequence reads: CASSQEGNYGYTF. Written as DNA, the CDR3 is TGTGCCAGCAGCCAAGAAGGGAACTATGGCTACACCTTC.

The chain couples TRBV18 to TRBJ1-2; 7 bases map to TRBD1. J gave up 1 base and V 4 bases, and 3 bases lay outside the gene matches. The CDR3 length is 14 residues. From germline, CDR1 is KGHSH and CDR2 LQKENI. The CDR3 reads CASSLDRNNYGYTF. CDR3 in DNA: TGTGCCAGCTCACTGGACAGGAATAACTATGGCTACACCTTC.

The rearrangement joins TRBV6-1 to TRBJ1-2; 7 nucleotides align to TRBD1. Unmatched junction bases numbered 12, after V lost 2 bases and J lost 0 bases. Germline V gives CDR1 MNHNS, CDR2 SASEGT. This CDR3 region has 18 residues. The CDR3 here is CASSENPQGSYPNYGYTF. CDR3 in DNA: TGTGCCAGCAGTGAAAACCCACAGGGGTCCTATCCTAACTATGGCTACACCTTC.

This clone is a singleton in its sample. The identical CDR3 is also encoded by other nucleotide sequences in the sample. This chain connects TRBV9 to TRBJ2-3; perhaps TRBD1 as D (5 bases). V was trimmed by 0 bases and J by 2 bases, leaving 7 bases between them. Germline V gene data show CDR1 as SGDLS and CDR2 as YYNGEE. The CDR3 is 14 amino acids. The chain's CDR3 is CASSVAGYTDTQYF. The CDR3 region has the DNA TGTGCCAGCAGCGTAGCAGGGTACACAGATACGCAGTATTTT.

This rearrangement joins TRBV18 to TRBJ1-1; the match to TRBD1 covers 8 bases. CDR1 is KGHSH, CDR2 LQKENI, per germline. V was clipped by 4 bases and J by 3 bases; unmatched bases: 10. The CDR3 contains 16 residues. The CDR3: CASSLRDRRGDTEAFF. In nucleotides, the CDR3 is TGTGCCAGCTCACTCCGGGACAGGAGGGGGGACACTGAAGCTTTCTTT.

The chain has TRBV6-5 and TRBJ2-7, with 8 bases identical to TRBD1. V trimming: 7 bases; J trimming: 5 bases; junction bases outside the gene matches: 13. The CDR3 consists of 15 residues. Germline V lookup: CDR1 MNHEY, CDR2 SVGAGI. In DNA form, the CDR3 reads TGTGCCAGCACCTCCGACAGGGGAAAAGTCCACGAGCAGTACTTC. The encoded protein is CASTSDRGKVHEQYF.

This chain joins TRBV7-8 and TRBJ2-3; 9 nucleotides align to TRBD2. Germline V gene lookup returns CDR1 SGHVS and CDR2 FQNEAQ. This CDR3 has 18 residues. V shed 5 bases and J 5 bases; nucleotides not matched to a gene: 17. The CDR3 bases are TGTGCCAGCAGCCTCCTTGGCGGGGGGGCGCGTGTCGGAGATACGCAGTATTTT. Amino acid sequence: CASSLLGGGARVGDTQYF.

The V and J genes are TRBV11-2 and TRBJ2-1, with D perhaps TRBD1 (6 bases). The CDR3 covers 15 residues. Trimming removed 1 base from V and 8 bases from J, with 15 bases in between. CDR1 SGHAT and CDR2 FQNNGV come from the germline V gene. CDR3 loop: CASSLGGRGFDEQFF. The CDR3 nucleotides read TGTGCCAGCAGCTTAGGCGGCAGGGGATTTGATGAGCAGTTCTTC.

This chain uses TRBV7-2 with TRBJ2-7; D not resolved. This CDR3 region has 14 residues. Germline CDR1 reads SGHTA; CDR2 reads FQGNSA. The V gene lost 5 bases and the J gene lost 2 bases, with 13 bases spanning the gap. CDR3 protein: CASSPLGFAYEQYF. The CDR3 DNA follows: TGTGCCAGCAGCCCGCTTGGGTTCGCCTACGAGCAGTACTTC.

This clone has a single count. The V gene is TRBV7-2, the J gene TRBJ1-1; 8 bases fit TRBD1. CDR3 length equals 14 residues. Looked up from germline, CDR1 is SGHTA and CDR2 is FQGNSA. The V segment lost 5 bases and the J segment 7 bases; nucleotides outside the gene matches: 9. The CDR3 spells CASSATGGHGEAFF. CDR3 DNA sequence: TGTGCCAGCAGCGCTACAGGGGGGCACGGTGAAGCTTTCTTT. Full variable domain (outside the CDR3, taken from reference TRBV7-2 and TRBJ1-1): GAGVSQSPSNKVTEKGKDVELRCDPISGHTALYWYRQSLGQGLEFLIYFQGNSAPDKSGLPSDRFSAERTGGSVSTLTIQRTQQEDSAVYLCASSATGGHGEAFFGQGTRLTVV.

This clone was detected only once. The chain uses TRBV6-1 and TRBJ2-7; possibly TRBD1 for D (6 bases). The germline V gene encodes CDR1 MNHNS and CDR2 SASEGT. This CDR3 is built from 13 residues. Trimming removed 5 bases from V and 2 bases from J, with 10 bases in between. The CDR3 DNA is TGTGCCAGCAGTCAGGGGAAAACCTACGAGCAGTACTTC. Its translation: CASSQGKTYEQYF.

The chain links TRBV6-1 to TRBJ1-5; no clear D. The CDR3 totals 13 residues. Germline V gene lookup returns CDR1 MNHNS and CDR2 SASEGT. Trimming removed 6 bases at V and 0 bases at J, with 6 bases between. CDR3 in amino acids: CASRGVSNQPQHF. In DNA, the CDR3 is TGTGCCAGCAGGGGAGTTAGCAATCAGCCCCAGCATTTT.

The chain links TRBV19 to TRBJ1-6, with a weak D call TRBD1 (6 bases). Per germline, CDR1 LNHDA and CDR2 SQIVND (reference sequence). The germline V and J ends were trimmed by 5 bases and 5 bases, with 16 bases remaining between them. This CDR3 is 16 amino acids long. The CDR3 here is CASSSTGGADNSPLHF. Here the CDR3 DNA reads TGTGCCAGTAGTTCCACCGGGGGCGCGGATAATTCACCCCTCCACTTT.

This chain joins TRBV18 and TRBJ1-3; D ambiguous. CDR3 size: 16 residues. From germline, CDR1 is KGHSH and CDR2 LQKENI. With 0 bases removed from V and 2 bases from J, the gap between germline ends came to 11 bases. The CDR3 sequence: CASSPPSKNAGNTIYF. The CDR3 DNA follows: TGTGCCAGCTCACCACCGTCGAAGAACGCTGGAAACACCATATATTTT.

The chain joins TRBV10-3 to TRBJ2-1; the match to TRBD2 covers 9 bases. Germline V gene data show CDR1 as ENHRY and CDR2 as SYGVKD. Trimming cost V 4 bases and J 8 bases; bases outside gene matches: 9. This CDR3 spans 15 amino acids. The CDR3: CAISALAGASHEQFF. The CDR3 nucleotides read TGTGCCATCAGTGCATTAGCGGGGGCCTCCCATGAGCAGTTCTTC.

This chain's CDR3 is CASSFLAGVNNEQFF. CDR3 nucleotides: TGCGCCAGCAGCTTTCTAGCGGGGGTGAACAATGAGCAGTTCTTC. The chain carries TRBV5-1 and TRBJ2-1; 10 positions agree with TRBD2. The germline V gene has CDR1 SGHRS and CDR2 YFSETQ. CDR3 size: 15 residues. V lost 2 bases and J lost 5; bases outside the gene matches: 4.

The chain couples TRBV7-8 to TRBJ1-2; maybe TRBD1 (5 bases). Germline V gene sequence: CDR1 SGHVS, CDR2 FQNEAQ. V was pared by 3 bases and J by 4 bases, with 21 bases between. The CDR3 totals 17 residues. CDR3 loop: CASSLTRTVGGTYGYTF. The DNA of the CDR3 is TGTGCCAGCAGCTTGACACGAACCGTGGGGGGGACCTATGGCTACACCTTC.